This TCR beta chain is drawn from a study of shared clonotypes between healthy human individuals. The repertoire was sequenced with immunoSEQ multiplex PCR; TCRdb's copy has only in-frame clones and lacks some. The sample lists about 680,000 clones, 90% to 95% occurring once. The J segment lost 3 bases and the V segment lost 0 bases, leaving 3 bases of the junction unmatched. CDR3 length: 14 residues. Per germline, CDR1 SGHDT and CDR2 YYEEEE. CD8 cells classed as naive were CD45RO-negative and positively selected for CCR7, excluding terminally differentiated effector memory CD45RA+ cells. The TCR was taken from a man aged 25-45 years in good health. What was sequenced was naive CD8+ T cells sorted from blood. The genes are TRBV5-6 and TRBJ2-7; 7 nucleotides line up with TRBD1. CDR3 in amino acids: CASSLGQGDYEQYF. Written as DNA, the CDR3 is TGTGCCAGCAGCTTGGGTCAGGGGGACTACGAGCAGTACTTC.